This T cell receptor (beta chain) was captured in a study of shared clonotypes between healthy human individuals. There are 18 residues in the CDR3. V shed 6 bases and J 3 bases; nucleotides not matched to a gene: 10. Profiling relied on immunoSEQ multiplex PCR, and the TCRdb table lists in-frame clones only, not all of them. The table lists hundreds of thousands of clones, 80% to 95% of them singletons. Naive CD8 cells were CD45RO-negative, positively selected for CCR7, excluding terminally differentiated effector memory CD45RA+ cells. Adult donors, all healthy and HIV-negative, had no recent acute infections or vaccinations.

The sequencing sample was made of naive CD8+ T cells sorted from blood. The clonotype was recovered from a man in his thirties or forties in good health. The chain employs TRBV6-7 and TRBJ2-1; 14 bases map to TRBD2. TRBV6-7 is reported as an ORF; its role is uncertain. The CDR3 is CASRDGLAGGLFYNEQFF. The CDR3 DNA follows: TGTGCCAGCAGAGATGGACTAGCGGGAGGCCTCTTCTACAATGAGCAGTTCTTC.